This T cell receptor beta chain was captured by sequencing in a study of identical twins. Points from the study as a whole: Out-of-frame TCR alpha sharing in monozygotic twins exceeded recombination model predictions. Twin-shared out-of-frame alpha sequences were enriched for low generation probability.

Template switching added a universal primer binding site, and final cDNA carried unique molecular identifiers. MiXCR, applied by TCRdb to the 5' RACE reads, yields one record per CDR3 protein. This table holds hundreds of thousands of distinct CDR3 sequences, just over 7% found once. Germline V gives CDR1 SGHDT, CDR2 YYEEEE. This CDR3 is built from 13 residues. The V and J ends lost 4 bases and 7 bases, in that order; junction bases with no gene match: 5. Healthy Caucasians alone served as donors. This clonotype appeared a few times. Its antigen is undetermined. This same sample was also part of a study on yellow fever vaccine responses in identical twins.

The chain uses TRBV5-6 and TRBJ1-5, with 7 bases that match TRBD1. Sequencing input: PBMCs. The source is a woman aged 18-29 years in good health. DNA of the CDR3: TGTGCCAGCAGCCGACAGGGATACCAGCCCCAGCATTTT. It codes for CASSRQGYQPQHF.